This entry lists 19 T cell receptor beta chains sequenced from one sample in a study of T cell responses to AZD1222 COVID-19 vaccine. Profiled with immunoSEQ multiplex PCR; TCRdb holds only in-frame clones, not every one. The table shows about 120,000 clones, with approximately 83% occurring only once. The sample consisted of peripheral blood, taken on day 0 of MenACWY control vaccination. These receptors originate from an adult in good health.

The V call is TRBV19, the J call TRBJ2-3; D is unclear. The CDR3 has 14 residues. The germline V gene encodes CDR1 LNHDA and CDR2 SQIVND (reference sequence). V lost 1 base and J lost 6, with 11 bases in between. CDR3 residues: CASSIGASADTQYF. The CDR3 nucleotides are TGTGCCAGTAGTATAGGAGCTTCGGCGGATACGCAGTATTTT.

The chain is built from TRBV15 and TRBJ1-1; the match to TRBD1 covers 7 bases. Germline assignment: CDR1 LNHNV and CDR2 YYDKDF (reference sequence). The length of the CDR3 is 13 residues. The ends lost 3 bases at V and 8 bases at J; junction bases unmatched: 6. CDR3 protein: CATSRVTGEEAFF. CDR3 bases: TGTGCCACCAGCAGGGTAACAGGGGAAGAAGCTTTCTTT.

The chain is built from TRBV5-8 and TRBJ1-2; no clear D. The CDR3 has 14 residues. CDR1 is SGHTS and CDR2 is YDEGEE in the germline V gene. V was clipped by 1 base and J by 5 bases, with 12 bases between them. CDR3 amino acids: CASSLLGYGYGYTF. DNA for the CDR3: TGTGCCAGCAGCTTGTTGGGTTACGGTTATGGCTACACCTTC.

The CDR3 region is CATSRERRGGTGELFF. The CDR3 DNA is TGTGCCACCAGCAGAGAAAGGCGGGGTGGCACCGGGGAGCTGTTTTTT. The chain recombines TRBV15 with TRBJ2-2; tentative D call: TRBD2 (6 bases). V gave up 0 bases and J gave up 4 bases, with 12 bases separating them. The germline CDR1 and CDR2 sequences are LNHNV and YYDKDF (reference sequence). CDR3 length equals 16 residues. The full variable domain, with the rest looked up from reference TRBV15 and TRBJ2-2, is DAMVIQNPRYQVTQFGKPVTLSCSQTLNHNVMYWYQQKSSQAPKLLFHYYDKDFNNEADTPDNFQSRRPNTSFCFLDIRSPGLGDTAMYLCATSRERRGGTGELFFGEGSRLTVL.

The chain uses TRBV19 and TRBJ1-2; D may be TRBD1 (6 bases). Trimming removed 6 bases at V and 1 base at J, with 9 bases between. The germline V gene has CDR1 LNHDA and CDR2 SQIVND (reference sequence). This CDR3 contains 13 residues. The CDR3 sequence: CASRNRDNYGYTF. CDR3 nucleotide sequence: TGTGCCAGTAGGAACAGGGATAACTATGGCTACACCTTC.

The gene calls are TRBV7-2 and TRBJ1-6; perhaps TRBD1 as D (5 bases). Trimming stripped 5 bases from V and 6 bases from J, with 14 bases between. Germline lookup yields CDR1 SGHTA and CDR2 FQGNSA. The CDR3 spans 15 residues. The CDR3 region is CASSQIPGRNSPLHF. The CDR3 nucleotides read TGTGCCAGCAGCCAAATACCGGGACGTAATTCACCCCTCCACTTT.

CDR3 DNA: TGTGCCAGCTCACCCTATGGGGGGGCTAATGAAAAACTGTTTTTT. Its protein is CASSPYGGANEKLFF. V usage is TRBV18 and J usage is TRBJ1-4; weak D call: TRBD1 (5 bases). This CDR3 region has 15 residues. The V end was cut by 3 bases, the J end by 3 bases, with 11 bases between. Germline V CDR1 and CDR2: KGHSH, LQKENI.

V is TRBV6-6 and J is TRBJ1-2; the match to TRBD1 covers 7 bases. CDR3 size: 13 residues. Germline CDR1 is MNHNY and CDR2 is SVGAGI (reference sequence). J lost 2 bases, V lost 6 bases, and 3 bases had no gene match. CDR3 sequence: CASRKQGNYGYTF. As DNA, the CDR3 is TGTGCCAGCAGAAAACAGGGGAACTATGGCTACACCTTC.

The rearrangement joins TRBV6-5 to TRBJ1-1; 7 bases map to TRBD1. The germline CDR1 and CDR2 sequences are MNHEY and SVGAGI. This CDR3 region has 13 residues. V lost 6 bases to trimming and J lost 8 bases; unmatched junction nucleotides: 9. The CDR3 reads CASSRLTGAEAFF. The CDR3 DNA follows: TGTGCCAGCAGCCGTCTAACAGGGGCCGAAGCTTTCTTT.

The chain carries TRBV4-3 and TRBJ2-3; 9 bases fit TRBD2. The CDR3 sequence is 16 residues long. V lost 1 base to trimming and J lost 4 bases; unmatched junction nucleotides: 6. Germline V gene data show CDR1 as LGHNA and CDR2 as YSLEER. CDR3 loop: CASSQAPQRGADTQYF. The CDR3 nucleotides read TGCGCCAGCAGCCAAGCCCCCCAGCGGGGGGCAGATACGCAGTATTTT.

This chain connects TRBV3-1 (or the pseudogene TRBV3-2) to TRBJ1-2, with 8 bases aligning to TRBD1. The V segment lost 2 bases and the J segment 8 bases; nucleotides outside the gene matches: 4. Germline V gene data show CDR1 as LGHDT and CDR2 as YNNKEL (reference sequence). The CDR3 totals 13 residues. The CDR3 region is CASSQYRTGGYTF. CDR3 coding DNA: TGTGCCAGCAGCCAATACAGGACAGGGGGCTACACCTTC.

The genes are TRBV5-1 and TRBJ1-2, with 11 bases identical to TRBD1. The V gene end was trimmed by 4 bases and the J gene end by 4 bases; junction bases not matched to a gene: 6. CDR1 and CDR2 from the germline V gene are SGHRS and YFSETQ. The CDR3 is 15 amino acids. This CDR3 reads CASSGGTGGFYGYTF. DNA for the CDR3: TGCGCCAGCAGCGGTGGGACAGGGGGTTTCTATGGCTACACCTTC.

The chain joins TRBV4-2 to TRBJ2-3, with a weak D call TRBD1 (5 bases). CDR3 length: 15 amino acids. Trimming stripped 4 bases from V and 1 base from J, with 12 bases between. CDR1 LGHNA and CDR2 YNFKEQ come from the germline V gene. The CDR3 sequence is CASSRQGGGTDTQYF. The CDR3, as DNA: TGTGCCAGCAGCCGCCAGGGTGGGGGCACAGATACGCAGTATTTT.

The chain combines TRBV30 with TRBJ2-3; no clear D gene. Trimming pared 3 bases from V and 1 base from J, leaving 8 bases between. Germline V CDR1 and CDR2: GTSNPN, SVGIG (reference sequence). CDR3 length: 13 residues. This chain's CDR3 is CAWRDSGTDTQYF. The DNA for the CDR3 is TGTGCCTGGAGGGATTCGGGCACAGATACGCAGTATTTT. Supplemented by reference TRBV30 and TRBJ2-3, the full variable domain reads SQTIHQWPATLVQPVGSPLSLECTVEGTSNPNLYWYRQAAGRGLQLLFYSVGIGQISSEVPQNLSASRPQDRQFILSSKKLLLSDSGFYLCAWRDSGTDTQYFGPGTRLTVL.

The chain links TRBV3-1 (or the pseudogene TRBV3-2) to TRBJ1-4, with D possibly matching TRBD1 (5 bases). V dropped 4 bases and J dropped 3 bases, with 12 bases sitting between them. Per the germline V gene, CDR1 is LGHDT and CDR2 is YNNKEL (reference sequence). The CDR3 is 15 amino acids. The CDR3 loop reads CASSPLRAPNEKLFF. The CDR3 DNA reads as TGTGCCAGCAGCCCCCTCAGGGCCCCTAATGAAAAACTGTTTTTT.

This clone was counted a single time. The genes are TRBV5-1 and TRBJ2-1; no clear D gene. Deletions cut 0 bases from V and 5 bases from J, with 12 bases between. There are 15 residues in the CDR3. The germline V gene encodes CDR1 SGHRS and CDR2 YFSETQ. CDR3 bases: TGCGCCAGCAGCTTGGCCGCGACTCGGCACAATGAGCAGTTCTTC. It yields the protein CASSLAATRHNEQFF.

The table lists this clone with a few counts. This chain links TRBV12-3 or TRBV12-4 with TRBJ1-4; no definite D call. CDR3 size: 12 residues. V was cut by 2 bases and J by 7 bases, with 5 bases left in between. CDR3 sequence: CASSLSGEKLFF. The CDR3 coding sequence is TGTGCCAGCAGTTTATCGGGTGAAAAACTGTTTTTT.

The gene calls are TRBV2 and TRBJ2-3, with D unresolved. Germline CDR1 and CDR2: SNHLY and FYNNEI. V gave up 6 bases and J gave up 4 bases, with 11 bases separating them. The CDR3 extends over 13 amino acids. CDR3 sequence (DNA): TGTGCCAGCAGCGGAAACTCGGCAGATACGCAGTATTTT. Translated: CASSGNSADTQYF.

In DNA form, the CDR3 reads TGTGCCAGCAGTTTCGAACGGGGGACCGGGGCTAACTATGGCTACACCTTC. It is translated as CASSFERGTGANYGYTF. This chain links TRBV9 with TRBJ1-2; maybe TRBD1 (5 bases). Trimming cost V 5 bases and J 0 bases, with 20 bases left between them. Germline assignment: CDR1 SGDLS and CDR2 YYNGEE. This CDR3 is 17 amino acids long.